The text below deals with one T cell receptor beta chain. Its antigen is currently unknown. The data originate from a study of CD8 T cells in Susac syndrome. With 0 bases removed from V and 4 bases from J, the gap between germline ends came to 8 bases. Looked up from germline, CDR1 is SGHRS and CDR2 is YFSETQ. The CDR3 loop spans 14 amino acids. Notes on the study in general: It was acknowledged in the study that the number of individuals who were included in its TCR sequencing and HLA analysis was relatively small.

Reverse transcription of roughly 0.5 to 1 ug RNA was carried out with random hexamers. TCRdb used MiXCR to reprocess the immunoSEQ multiplex PCR reads, holding one entry per CDR3 protein. This sample has around 170,000 distinct CDR3 sequences, with 92% found just once. This receptor was identified in a human donor in good health. The sample comprised CD4+ T cells from PBMCs. The chain links TRBV5-1 to TRBJ1-3; D ambiguous. The CDR3 loop is CASSLVGVGNTIYF. The CDR3 DNA is TGCGCCAGCAGCTTGGTTGGGGTCGGAAACACCATATATTTT.